Shown below are 15 T cell receptor beta chains from a single sample sequenced in a study of radiotherapy plus CTLA-4 blockade in lung cancer. Clones were sequenced by immunoSEQ multiplex PCR, and TCRdb holds only the in-frame ones, with some missing. Among 40,000 to 45,000 clones listed, around 77% were seen once. Sequenced material: peripheral blood, taken from a patient treated with radiotherapy plus ipilimumab. These receptors all come from a human donor with non-small cell lung cancer whose response to radiotherapy plus ipilimumab could not be evaluated.

The genes are TRBV28 and TRBJ2-7; 9 positions match TRBD2. There are 14 residues in the CDR3. Germline loops: CDR1 MDHEN, CDR2 SYDVKM. The junction had 6 bases not matched to a gene; V was cut back by 9 bases and J by 0 bases. CDR3 sequence (DNA): TGTGCCAGTCATAGCGGGGGAAGCTCCTACGAGCAGTACTTC. Its translation is CASHSGGSSYEQYF. Together with reference TRBV28 and TRBJ2-7, the CDR3 gives the full variable domain: DVKVTQSSRYLVKRTGEKVFLECVQDMDHENMFWYRQDPGLGLRLIYFSYDVKMKEKGDIPEGYSVSREKKERFSLILESASTNQTSMYLCASHSGGSSYEQYFGPGTRLTVT.

The chain combines TRBV29-1 with TRBJ2-3; 9 nucleotides match TRBD1. The CDR3 length is 13 residues. J was trimmed by 3 bases and V by 8 bases; bases with no gene match: 6. Germline assignment: CDR1 SQVTM and CDR2 ANQGSEA. The CDR3 protein is CSLTTGGTDTQYF. CDR3 DNA sequence: TGCAGCCTAACGACAGGGGGAACAGATACGCAGTATTTT.

The chain links TRBV6-6 to TRBJ2-7; D is perhaps TRBD2 (6 bases). Germline CDR1 reads MNHNY; CDR2 reads SVGAGI (reference sequence). The ends were cut back, 4 bases at V and 6 bases at J, with 16 bases in the middle. The CDR3 length is 14 residues. Here the CDR3 reads CASSWGTGVGEQYF. The CDR3 DNA sequence: TGTGCCAGCAGTTGGGGAACGGGAGTCGGCGAGCAGTACTTC.

Concerning this clone: The sample holds other DNA sequences that translate to the same CDR3. The gene calls are TRBV5-1 and TRBJ2-5; unclear D gene. This CDR3 region has 11 residues. Germline CDR1 is SGHRS and CDR2 is YFSETQ. The germline V and J ends were trimmed by 4 bases and 1 base, with 2 bases remaining between them. The CDR3 spells CASSLQETQYF. The DNA for the CDR3 is TGCGCCAGCAGCCTCCAAGAGACCCAGTACTTC.

The chain couples TRBV30 to TRBJ2-2; 15 positions match TRBD2. The trim removed 3 bases at V and 6 bases at J, leaving 2 bases unmatched. Germline V gene sequence: CDR1 GTSNPN, CDR2 SVGIG (reference sequence). The CDR3 has 15 residues. The CDR3 DNA reads as TGTGCCTGGAGATGGACTAGCGGGAGGGCCGGGGAGCTGTTTTTT. The encoded protein is CAWRWTSGRAGELFF.

The chain recombines TRBV6-6 with TRBJ2-7; 7 bases fit TRBD1. Trimming cost V 7 bases and J 0 bases; bases outside gene matches: 12. CDR3 length: 16 amino acids. Germline V gene sequence: CDR1 MNHNY, CDR2 SVGAGI (reference sequence). DNA of the CDR3: TGTGCCAGCATGATGAACAGGGGCCGAGACTCCTACGAGCAGTACTTC. The encoded protein is CASMMNRGRDSYEQYF.

The genes are TRBV29-1 and TRBJ1-1; D perhaps matches TRBD1 (6 bases). The CDR3 consists of 12 residues. Germline CDR1 and CDR2: SQVTM and ANQGSEA. V was pared by 5 bases and J by 2 bases, with 9 bases between. The CDR3 loop is CSVRDTNTEAFF. For the CDR3, the DNA is TGCAGCGTTAGGGACACTAACACTGAAGCTTTCTTT.

The chain couples TRBV28 to TRBJ1-2, with D maybe TRBD1 (6 bases). The V gene's germline CDR1 is MDHEN and CDR2 SYDVKM. Trimming removed 8 bases from V and 0 bases from J, with 10 bases in between. CDR3 size: 13 residues. DNA for the CDR3: TGTGCCAGCCGGACAGTGTCTAACTATGGCTACACCTTC. As protein: CASRTVSNYGYTF.

This clone was picked up one time. V usage is TRBV27 and J usage is TRBJ2-3; the D gene is possibly TRBD2 (6 bases). Germline lookup yields CDR1 MNHEY and CDR2 SMNVEV (reference sequence). Trimming took off 4 bases at V and 3 bases at J, with 17 bases between the two ends. The CDR3 loop spans 16 amino acids. CDR3 DNA sequence: TGTGCCAGCAGTTGGGACTCGCGAGCTGGTACAGATACGCAGTATTTT. This translates into CASSWDSRAGTDTQYF.

This sequence joins TRBV7-8 and TRBJ2-7, with TRBD1 matching over 7 bases. Germline CDR1 SGHVS, CDR2 FQNEAQ. This CDR3 has 13 amino acids. The trim removed 5 bases at V and 6 bases at J, leaving 7 bases unmatched. The CDR3 protein is CASSVSTGIEQYF. In nucleotides, the CDR3 is TGTGCCAGCAGCGTATCGACAGGGATCGAGCAGTACTTC.

This clone turned up a few times. This sequence joins TRBV9 and TRBJ1-3, with D possibly matching TRBD1 (5 bases). V lost 0 bases and J lost 0, with 13 bases in between. Germline CDR1 reads SGDLS; CDR2 reads YYNGEE. CDR3 length: 17 residues. In DNA form, the CDR3 reads TGTGCCAGCAGCGTAGTGAAACAGGCCCTCTCTGGAAACACCATATATTTT. Translating gives CASSVVKQALSGNTIYF.

Note on this clone: Compared with germline, one end of the junction differs, possibly owing to a read error. This chain joins TRBV7-7 and TRBJ2-5; 8 nucleotides align to TRBD2. Germline V gene sequence: CDR1 SSHAT, CDR2 FNYEAQ (reference sequence). This CDR3 region has 14 residues. CDR3 in amino acids: CASSLAGQGETQYF. In nucleotides, the CDR3 is TGTGCTAGCAGCTTAGCGGGGCAGGGAGAGACCCAGTACTTC.

In regard to this clone: A single base separates this from a much larger clone, so it may be a read error. The CDR3: CASRRTGYSNQPQHF. For the CDR3, the DNA is TGTGCCAGCAGACGGACAGGGTATAGCAATCAGCCCCAGCATTTT. The chain has TRBV2 and TRBJ1-5; 8 nucleotides agree with TRBD1. Trimming at V came to 6 bases and at J to 0 bases, leaving 4 bases not matched to a gene. The CDR3 loop spans 15 amino acids. Looked up from germline, CDR1 is SNHLY and CDR2 is FYNNEI.

This chain links TRBV7-2 with TRBJ2-7; D not certain. V lost 0 bases to trimming and J lost 5 bases, with 17 bases between them. The length of the CDR3 is 16 residues. Germline-derived CDR1 and CDR2 are SGHTA and FQGNSA. CDR3 nucleotides: TGTGCCAGCAGCTTAGCGAGAGCGTCTAATGGCAACGAGCAGTACTTC. This translates into CASSLARASNGNEQYF.

The chain is built from TRBV5-4 and TRBJ2-3; maybe TRBD2 (6 bases). Germline V CDR1 and CDR2: SGHNT, YYREEE (reference sequence). The CDR3 is made up of 13 amino acids. V dropped 4 bases and J dropped 4 bases, with 10 bases sitting between them. The CDR3 DNA reads as TGTGCCAGCAGCCCATGGGAGGCAGATACGCAGTATTTT. Translating it yields CASSPWEADTQYF.